The present T cell receptor beta chain was sequenced within a study of cytomegalovirus exposure and HLA in healthy donors (dated by TCRdb to 2016 to 2017). For the study in its entirety: In an earlier analysis of under 600 of the donors, roughly 300 Gb of sequence data and 95 million to 130 million unique TCR beta sequences from about 179 million T cells were reported. Approximately 310 gigabases of sequencing data and 70 million to 100 million unique TCR sequences were included in an early release covering about 700 HLA-typed donors. The genetic ancestry cluster associated with self-reported Caucasian donors included 81% of the roughly 410 genotyped donors. The study aimed to test whether signatures of past pathogen exposure could be identified by cataloging public T cell receptors. The study profiled the T cell repertoires of hundreds of subjects by immunosequencing and related them to cytomegalovirus serostatus. Along with the approximately 620-subject first cohort, a separate validation cohort of more than 90 different subjects was used. High-throughput TCR immunosequencing, statistical association of individual TCRs with disease status, and machine learning were combined to predict cytomegalovirus infection status. To study patterns of TCR occurrence, a later analysis re-analyzed previously published TCR beta repertoires from 666 donors and added high-resolution HLA genotyping. The later analysis used no new phenotypic data to find candidate immune exposures, relying instead on TCR beta sequences and their occurrence across donors. To decide whether each TCR beta V gene segment behaved as functional or pseudogenic, an earlier analysis of fewer than 750 of the donors relied on high-throughput TCR beta sequencing. Donor age, sex, ethnicity and CMV serostatus were collected together with the repertoire data. Genome-wide SNP genotypes for about three fifths of the 666 donors were used in a later genetic analysis, which treated that subset as a discovery cohort. All discovery cohort repertoires had been generated using a single sequencing platform. HLA typing included class I and class II loci at four-digit resolution. The number of typed donors differed by locus: about 620-630 for A, B, C, DRB1 and DQB1; approximately 530 for DQA1; approximately 610 for DPA1; and 400 to 480 for DPB1. A few DR-DQ haplotypes were handled as single units for association and clustering because linkage in the cohort was strong. On average, 235,054 unique TCR beta nucleotide sequences were sequenced per donor among 350 to 400 genotyped donors of the cohort, with 15% to 20% of those sequences being non-productive.

Beyond this particular receptor, the publication reports: Only TCR beta chains were sequenced in this cohort, and the absence of alpha or paired-chain data limited detectable features. Some IMGT-functional V segments, including TRBV6-2 and TRBV6-3, could not be told apart with the 87-base-pair reads, so those segments were excluded. While some public TCRs were present in many individuals, most TCR sequences turned up only very rarely across donors. Linkage disequilibrium might explain the correlated functional status among segregating V segments, but an unknown experimental factor could not be excluded. It was suggested by the authors that the approach could potentially be generalized to other disease states and immunological phenotypes. Assigning TCR associations to individual alleles was difficult when HLA alleles, especially DR and DQ, strongly co-occurred. Specific HLA alleles were associated with over 15,000 TCR beta sequences at a false discovery rate of 0.05 in a later analysis. A further reported finding was that TCR beta sequences accurately predicted the HLA-A and HLA-B alleles for most subjects in the first cohort. The classifier was reported to diagnose cytomegalovirus status with high specificity and sensitivity in both the original cohort and the validation cohort. In a later analysis, most CMV-associated TCR beta chains were found to appear HLA-restricted, with HLA associations seemingly driven largely by CMV exposure. Because some donors lacked HLA typing at each locus, the association tests relied only on the typed subset. In an earlier analysis of 450 to 750 of the donors, most TCR beta V segments appeared in productive rearrangements about 87% or about 30% of the time, broadly matching IMGT annotations. In vitro tests confirmed that a few of the cytomegalovirus-associated TCR beta chains recognize cytomegalovirus antigens. A later analysis found that HLA-associated TCR beta chains were more clonally expanded and had lower generation probabilities than equally common non-associated chains. In a later genetic analysis, a missense DCLRE1C variant was associated with V-gene and J-gene trimming of TCR beta chains, and the association was replicated in an independent cohort. CMV serostatus was the only immune exposure information available for the cohort. A later genetic analysis reported fewer N-insertions in productive TCRs among donors in an Asian-associated ancestry cluster than the roughly 700-donor mean. Over 15 rarely observed V segments, including chromosome 9 orphons, were excluded from the earlier analysis of approximately 500 of the donors because counts were too low. A group of highly shared sequence variants was considered likely to be a technical artifact of the sequencing pipeline. A later analysis reported that several top co-occurrence clusters appeared linked to parvovirus B19, influenza, CMV and Epstein-Barr virus. Presence/absence analyses assumed roughly uniform sequencing depth across donors, an assumption that may not hold. In the study, 150 to 200 TCR beta chains were listed as associated with cytomegalovirus. A later analysis found that TCR association rates varied across HLA loci, with DRB1 alleles showing the most associated TCRs and HLA-C alleles the fewest.

With regard to this clone: Its binding antigen is unknown. Base qualities are not recorded, but no much larger clone differs from it by a single base.

Including cysteine and phenylalanine, the CDR3 has 14 amino acids. Only CDR3 DNA remains: 42 bases, in frame from the first base. The germline V gene encodes CDR1 MNHEY and CDR2 SMNVEV (reference sequence). Unmatched junction bases come to 5, with V trimmed by 5 bases and J by 4 bases. The cohort consisted of some 730 healthy bone marrow donors. All cohort members were sampled while nominally healthy, although unrecorded immune exposures were likely present. The donor tested CMV seropositive and was one of the 289 seropositive cohort members. Every donor gave a peripheral blood sample, and the peripheral blood mononuclear cells from that sample were used for TCR beta sequencing. Genomic DNA extraction from the blood cell samples was performed with the Qiagen DNeasy Blood Extraction Kit. Libraries were made using the immunoSEQ multiplex PCR assay. A mixture of 60 forward primers for TCR Vbeta segments and 13 reverse primers for TCR Jbeta segments was used in the multiplex PCR. The CDR3 region of rearranged TCR beta genes was amplified from genomic DNA by a multiplex PCR assay. On the Illumina HiSeq System, the amplified TCR beta libraries were sequenced as 87-base-pair reads. The authors' pipeline ran thus. A later analysis counted about 80 million unique TCR beta chains across the 700 or so repertoires, and 10 million to 11 million of these chains were shared by at least two donors. A nearest-neighbor algorithm error-corrected the raw reads and collapsed the reads into unique sequences, merging closely related sequences to remove PCR and sequencing errors. CDR3 sequences were aligned to IMGT reference sequences to assign V, D and J gene segments. For a sequence to be retained, a match of at least six nucleotides to both a V gene segment and a J gene segment was required. A rearrangement counted as productive if the CDR3 had no stop codons and remained in frame with V and J, and every other rearrangement counted as non-productive. CDR3 was defined by IMGT convention, running from the second conserved V-encoded cysteine to the conserved J-encoded phenylalanine. The earlier analysis of around 640 of the donors excluded sequences that lacked an unambiguous match to a single V gene segment. In an earlier analysis of 587 of the donors, a V segment was called functional when productive rearrangements were above 56.7%, and segregating when the standard deviation between donors exceeded 5%. A statistical classification framework was built to diagnose cytomegalovirus status from the catalog of TCR beta chain sequences. In a later analysis, TCR nucleotide sequences were compared against IMGT/GENE-DB human TR gene sequences so that V and J genes could be assigned. The TCRdist pipeline was used in a later analysis to assign CDR3 sequences and most-parsimonious VDJ recombination scenarios. A later analysis defined each TCR beta chain by its CDR3 amino acid sequence plus V-gene family, and excluded reads lacking a unique V-gene family. As a way to deal with suspected cross-contamination and a sequencing artifact, a later analysis dropped 640 or so nucleotide sequences that were highly shared and had low generation probability. A later analysis calculated a clonal expansion index for each public chain from normalized within-repertoire ranks of inferred template counts. Generation probabilities in a later analysis came from a VDJ recombination model fitted to out-of-frame rearrangements, and those results were checked against IGoR. In a later analysis, TCR-TCR, TCR-HLA and TCR-CMV co-occurrence was scored with hypergeometric tests, and a repertoire-size bias correction was applied to TCR pairs. In a later analysis, false discovery rates were estimated by permuting HLA or CMV assignments 20 times. In a later analysis, co-occurring TCRs were grouped with DBSCAN, and TCRdist sequence similarity was added when clustering was performed within HLA-allele-positive subsets. Co-occurrence clustering excluded repertoires with fewer than 30,000 or more than 120,000 public chains, plus five with anomalous nucleotide sharing. TCRdb provides this immuneACCESS table in a form limited to in-frame rearrangements. Some clones are lacking; in checked studies, under half of them reflect an unresolved V gene, and why the rest are absent is not known. V and J calls plus clone size are reproduced from that table; the DNA served to infer D and trimming. This sample gives around 150,000 clones in total; approximately 85% of them show up just once. In total, the top ten clones hold about 6.7% of the sample.

This sequence uses TRBV27 and TRBJ2-3; TRBD2 lines up with 8 middle nucleotides. This clonotype was sampled from a middle-aged man in good health and CMV-seropositive. The sample was PBMCs. The DNA sequence is as follows: TGTGCCAGCAGTCCTGGACTAGCTCCAGATACGCAGTATTTT. This translates into CASSPGLAPDTQYF.